The rows below give T cell receptor beta chains drawn from one sample of a study of vaccination and CD4 T cells after COVID-19. These receptors' targets are unknown. Via MiXCR, TCRdb re-called the PCR reads, giving one row per CDR3 protein. The sample has roughly 15,000 distinct CDR3 sequences; over 25% are singletons. What was sequenced was cultured CD4+ T cells from blood. All receptors come from a human donor with COVID-19. Each CDR3 is given without its conserved first and last residue. The order of the fields is CDR3 protein, J gene, V gene.

CDR3: ASSVLSTTQTGELF
J: TRBJ2-2
V: TRBV9

CDR3: ASSSQDGPQH
J: TRBJ1-5
V: TRBV11-3

CDR3: ASSSPLRDSYEQY
J: TRBJ2-7
V: TRBV6-1

CDR3: ASRRPGGRPPLH
J: TRBJ1-6
V: TRBV6-2/TRBV6-3

CDR3: ASTRTGGLEETQY
J: TRBJ2-5
V: TRBV6-1

CDR3: ASSLSLNYGYT
J: TRBJ1-2
V: TRBV28

CDR3: SVEDHGAAGNTEAF
J: TRBJ1-1
V: TRBV29-1

CDR3: ASSQVGRVDNSPLH
J: TRBJ1-6
V: TRBV4-1

CDR3: SAEPQGGDNSPLH
J: TRBJ1-6
V: TRBV20-1

CDR3: ASSIGLGDNQPQH
J: TRBJ1-5
V: TRBV19

CDR3: ATSGQGSSGNTIY
J: TRBJ1-3
V: TRBV19

CDR3: ASIYGSSGNTIY
J: TRBJ1-3
V: TRBV2

CDR3: ASSRTGVPPETQY
J: TRBJ2-5
V: TRBV18

CDR3: ASPGQGWETQY
J: TRBJ2-5
V: TRBV10-2

CDR3: ASSLGQGIHEQY
J: TRBJ2-7
V: TRBV7-9

CDR3: ASSTVRGLT
J: TRBJ1-2
V: TRBV7-9

CDR3: SARLLLGQGETQY
J: TRBJ2-5
V: TRBV20-1

CDR3: SALATGTGRRGNNQPQH
J: TRBJ1-5
V: TRBV20-1

CDR3: ASKKHGTDNYGYT
J: TRBJ1-2
V: TRBV6-1

CDR3: VSSLDRGQDQPQH
J: TRBJ1-5
V: TRBV7-2

CDR3: ASSPPGTRGTQY
J: TRBJ2-5
V: TRBV18

CDR3: SAYKGVITTSSYEQY
J: TRBJ2-7
V: TRBV20-1

CDR3: ASSSPGMAHEQY
J: TRBJ2-7
V: TRBV7-2

CDR3: ASTGLAGRNAGTQY
J: TRBJ2-5
V: TRBV27

CDR3: ASSRNTGGYYGYT
J: TRBJ1-2
V: TRBV9

CDR3: ASSIGTSRWEDTQY
J: TRBJ2-3
V: TRBV19

CDR3: ASSHPGVEAF
J: TRBJ1-1
V: TRBV27

CDR3: ASSLQGFEAF
J: TRBJ1-1
V: TRBV14

CDR3: ASSIGTGRRTSTDTQY
J: TRBJ2-3
V: TRBV19

CDR3: ASRPTVYGYT
J: TRBJ1-2
V: TRBV19

CDR3: ASSLVDGYEQY
J: TRBJ2-7
V: TRBV5-1

CDR3: ASSRDRVEKLF
J: TRBJ1-4
V: TRBV11-2

CDR3: ATSLQGGTQPQH
J: TRBJ1-5
V: TRBV24-1

CDR3: ASSYRGLGSGELF
J: TRBJ2-2
V: TRBV5-1

CDR3: ASSSNPTGRGSPLH
J: TRBJ1-6
V: TRBV5-4

CDR3: ASSLRARGGLTGELF
J: TRBJ2-2
V: TRBV12-3/TRBV12-4